Below are 2 T cell receptor beta chains sequenced from a single sample in a study of cytomegalovirus exposure and HLA in healthy donors. The PCR employed 60 Vbeta primers together with 13 Jbeta primers. TCRdb keeps only in-frame clones here, not all; method: immunoSEQ multiplex PCR. The sample shows more than 80,000 clones, approximately 72% of them seen only once. The sequencing input was PBMCs. These receptors all come from a woman in her 70s in good health and CMV-seropositive.

This clone was picked up one time. This chain connects TRBV27 to TRBJ2-2; a possible D gene is TRBD2 (6 bases). Germline assignment: CDR1 MNHEY and CDR2 SMNVEV (reference sequence). The CDR3 is made up of 16 amino acids. With 7 bases removed from V and 4 bases from J, the gap between germline ends came to 19 bases. CDR3: CASKAVAGKPTGELFF. CDR3 nucleotides: TGTGCCAGCAAGGCAGTGGCGGGGAAGCCCACCGGGGAGCTGTTTTTT.

J is TRBJ1-4 and V is TRBV7-2; the D is unclear. Deletions cut 5 bases from V and 4 bases from J, with 14 bases between. The CDR3 covers 15 residues. CDR1 and CDR2 from the germline V gene are SGHTA and FQGNSA. CDR3 DNA sequence: TGTGCCAGCAGCCCCCGGACTGCAGTTAATGAAAAACTGTTTTTT. Translation gives CASSPRTAVNEKLFF.